What follows describes a single T cell receptor beta chain. Antigen unknown. TCRdb keeps only in-frame clones here, not all; method: immunoSEQ multiplex PCR. The table includes around 18,000 clones, more than 80% detected once. The data belong to a study of T cell responses to AZD1222 COVID-19 vaccine. This CDR3 is 15 amino acids long. V lost 1 base to trimming and J lost 5 bases, with 14 bases between them. Per the germline V gene, CDR1 is KGHSH and CDR2 is LQKENI. Study-wide points: Vaccine-related CD4 TCRs covered spike, predominating at 160-218 and 743-854. AZD1222 recipients seropositive at baseline numbered only six. In a largely white British group with more females than males, clonal diversity was possibly underestimated. Reports indicate that nearly half of spike-specific TCRs are directed at unmutated variant regions.

The chain uses TRBV18 and TRBJ2-5, with D possibly TRBD2 on 5 matching bases. This clonotype originated in an adult who received the AZD1222 COVID-19 vaccine. Sequencing used peripheral blood, obtained 28 days after the second AZD1222 dose. The CDR3 region is CASSPREGPRETQYF. Here the CDR3 DNA reads TGTGCCAGCTCACCACGAGAGGGCCCCAGGGAGACCCAGTACTTC.